This paragraph reports one T cell receptor beta chain. This entry is derived from a study of PD-1 blockade in classical Hodgkin lymphoma. Only in-frame clones appear in the TCRdb table, and some are missing; sequencing was by immunoSEQ multiplex PCR. The repertoire holds just over 60,000 clones, around 88% seen once, with approximately 12% in the top ten. All patients relapsed after autologous stem cell transplantation, and brentuximab vedotin exposure varied. Source: peripheral blood mononuclear cells (PBMCs), taken at baseline. The receptor's source is a human donor with classical Hodgkin lymphoma.

The CDR3 protein is CASSFQVDTYEQYF. The CDR3 coding sequence is TGCGCCAGCAGCTTCCAGGTTGACACCTACGAGCAGTACTTC. The chain has TRBV5-1 and TRBJ2-7; D uncertain. This CDR3 has 14 residues. Trimming stripped 2 bases from V and 2 bases from J, with 11 bases between. CDR1 is SGHRS, CDR2 YFSETQ, per germline.